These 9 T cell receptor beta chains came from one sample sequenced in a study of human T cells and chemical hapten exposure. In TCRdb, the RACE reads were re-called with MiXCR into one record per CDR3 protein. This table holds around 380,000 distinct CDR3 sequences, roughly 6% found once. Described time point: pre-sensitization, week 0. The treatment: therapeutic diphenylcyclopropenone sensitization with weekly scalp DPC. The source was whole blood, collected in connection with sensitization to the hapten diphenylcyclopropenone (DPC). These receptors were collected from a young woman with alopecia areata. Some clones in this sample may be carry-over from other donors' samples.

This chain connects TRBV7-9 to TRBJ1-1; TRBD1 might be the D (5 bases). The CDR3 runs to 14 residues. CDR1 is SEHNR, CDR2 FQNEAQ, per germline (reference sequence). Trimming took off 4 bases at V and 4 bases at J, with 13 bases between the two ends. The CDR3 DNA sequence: TGTGCCAGCAGCTCCGACAGTAGGGGCACTGAAGCTTTCTTT. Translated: CASSSDSRGTEAFF. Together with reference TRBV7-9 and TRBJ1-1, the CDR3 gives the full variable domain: DTGVSQNPRHKITKRGQNVTFRCDPISEHNRLYWYRQTLGQGPEFLTYFQNEAQLEKSRLLSDRFSAERPKGSFSTLEIQRTEQGDSAMYLCASSSDSRGTEAFFGQGTRLTVV.

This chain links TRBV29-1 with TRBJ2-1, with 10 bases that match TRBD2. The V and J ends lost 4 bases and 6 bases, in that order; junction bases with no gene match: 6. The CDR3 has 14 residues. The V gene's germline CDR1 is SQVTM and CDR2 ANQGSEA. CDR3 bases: TGCAGCGTTGCTCAGAGCGGGGGGGCCAATGAGCAGTTCTTC. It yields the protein CSVAQSGGANEQFF.

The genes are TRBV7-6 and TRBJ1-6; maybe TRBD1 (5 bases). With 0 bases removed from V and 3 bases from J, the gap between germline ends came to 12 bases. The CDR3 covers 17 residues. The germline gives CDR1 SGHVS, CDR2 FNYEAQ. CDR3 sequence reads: CASSLAARDLYNSPLHF. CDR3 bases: TGTGCCAGCAGCTTAGCGGCCCGGGACCTCTATAATTCACCCCTCCACTTT.

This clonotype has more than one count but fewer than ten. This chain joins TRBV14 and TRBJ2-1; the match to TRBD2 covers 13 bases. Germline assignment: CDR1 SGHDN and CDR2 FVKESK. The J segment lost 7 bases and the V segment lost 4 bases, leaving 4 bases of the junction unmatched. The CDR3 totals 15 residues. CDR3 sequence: CASSLGTSGANEQFF. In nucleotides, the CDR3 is TGTGCCAGCAGCCTAGGGACTAGCGGGGCAAATGAGCAGTTCTTC.

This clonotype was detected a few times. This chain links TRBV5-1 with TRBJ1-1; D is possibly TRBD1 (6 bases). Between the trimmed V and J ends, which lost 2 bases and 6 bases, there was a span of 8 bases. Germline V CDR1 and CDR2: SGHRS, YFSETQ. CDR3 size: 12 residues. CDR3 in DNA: TGCGCCAGCAGCTTCCCAGGGGCTGAAGCTTTCTTT. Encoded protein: CASSFPGAEAFF.

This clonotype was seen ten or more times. CDR3 region: CASSIDRNSYNSPLHF. The CDR3 nucleotides read TGTGCCAGTAGTATAGATCGGAACTCCTATAATTCACCCCTCCACTTT. The rearrangement links TRBV19 to TRBJ1-6, with D hard to call. Trimming stripped 0 bases from V and 0 bases from J, with 6 bases between. The CDR3 has 16 residues. Germline assignment: CDR1 LNHDA and CDR2 SQIVND (reference sequence).

CDR3 coding DNA: TGTGCCAGCAGTTTGCGGGACCATCAGCCCCAGCATTTT. This encodes CASSLRDHQPQHF. The rearrangement joins TRBV12-3 or TRBV12-4 to TRBJ1-5, with a possible D match to TRBD1 (5 bases). V was clipped by 3 bases and J by 5 bases, with 8 bases between them. The CDR3 contains 13 residues.

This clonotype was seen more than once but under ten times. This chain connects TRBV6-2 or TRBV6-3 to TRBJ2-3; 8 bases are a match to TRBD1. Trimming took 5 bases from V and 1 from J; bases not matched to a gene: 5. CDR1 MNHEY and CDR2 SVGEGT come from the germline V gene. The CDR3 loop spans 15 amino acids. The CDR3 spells CASSRQGIRTDTQYF. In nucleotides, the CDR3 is TGTGCCAGCAGTCGACAGGGGATCCGCACAGATACGCAGTATTTT.

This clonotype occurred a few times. Here the CDR3 reads CASSYSSQRGEGTDTQYF. The CDR3 region has the DNA TGTGCCAGCAGTTACTCGAGTCAGCGGGGTGAGGGCACAGATACGCAGTATTTT. The chain recombines TRBV6-6 with TRBJ2-3; 7 bases line up with TRBD2. Losses at the gene ends were 0 bases for V and 1 base for J; bases not matched to a gene: 10. The CDR3 runs 18 residues. CDR1 MNHNY and CDR2 SVGAGI come from the germline V gene (reference sequence).